The clone carrying this T cell receptor beta chain was seen only once. Its antigen is as yet unknown. These data originate in a study of PD-1 blockade in mismatch repair-deficient tumors. General study points: Tumor-resident clones, often undetectable pretreatment in blood, expanded then contracted after pembrolizumab.

Mismatch repair deficiency was confirmed in all patients, by PCR or immunohistochemistry. A few pembrolizumab responders had their TCRs sequenced. Here immunoSEQ multiplex PCR was the method, and the copy in TCRdb shows in-frame clones only, minus some. The sample records about 40,000 clones, roughly three quarters being singletons. The CDR3 sequence is 13 residues long. The V gene lost 5 bases and the J gene lost 8 bases, with 16 bases spanning the gap. Germline CDR1 SGHDT, CDR2 YYEEEE. Here the sequenced sample was peripheral blood, taken 4 weeks after starting pembrolizumab. This TCR was recovered from an adult with mismatch repair-deficient cancer. The chain couples TRBV5-6 to TRBJ1-2; weak D call: TRBD1 (6 bases). This CDR3 reads CASSLSRGRGYTF. DNA for the CDR3: TGTGCCAGCAGTTTGAGCAGGGGCCGCGGCTACACCTTC.